Sequencing of this TCR beta chain was carried out in a study of neurological immune-mediated disorders. General observations from the study: Multiple sclerosis was found to have the least TCR clonal expansion, below healthy controls, and HTLV-1-associated myelopathy the most. There were no CDR3 amino acid sequences shared by expanded clones across subjects, a result suggesting private repertoires in all groups.

TCRdb called the 5' RACE reads again in MiXCR, with one record for every CDR3 protein. The sample has about 90,000 distinct CDR3 sequences, less than 15% seen once. Specified time point: longitudinal time-point 2. A total of 2 million PBMCs stored at -80 degrees C provided the unsorted libraries. In its sample, this clonotype was seen many times. The antigen is not known. This CDR3 has 16 residues. V shed 3 bases and J shed 0 bases, with 12 bases lying between them. Per germline, CDR1 SGHRS and CDR2 YFSETQ. The TCR sequence derives from a female donor with HTLV-1-associated myelopathy (HAM/TSP). The rearrangement uses TRBV5-1 and TRBJ2-2; TRBD1 is a possible D gene (6 bases). Sequenced input: PBMCs. The CDR3 is CASSWSEGANTGELFF. DNA for the CDR3: TGCGCCAGCAGCTGGAGTGAGGGGGCGAACACCGGGGAGCTGTTTTTT.